Listed below are T cell receptor beta chains from one sample, sequenced in a study of T cell responses to AZD1222 COVID-19 vaccine. Clones were read by immunoSEQ multiplex PCR, and TCRdb kept only the in-frame ones, dropping some. The data contain 95,000 to 150,000 clones, approximately 90% of them seen just once; the ten biggest clones take up 1.7%. Specimen: peripheral blood, collected on day 0 of AZD1222 vaccination. These receptors all stem from an adult in good health. Both conserved end residues are part of each CDR3. D genes are given only for firm matches. The size field is filled for only some rows; it gives once, few, many or a size class.

clone_size: NA; v_call: TRBV27; j_call: TRBJ1-2; d_call: NA; cdr3_nt: TGTGCCAGCAGTCCGTCCTTCTCAGGGGCGGAGGGCTACACCTTC; cdr3_aa: CASSPSFSGAEGYTF
clone_size: NA; v_call: TRBV6-5; j_call: TRBJ2-3; d_call: NA; cdr3_nt: TGTGCCAGCAGTCAAAGTCAGGGGAGTACAGATACGCAGTATTTT; cdr3_aa: CASSQSQGSTDTQYF
clone_size: NA; v_call: TRBV6-1; j_call: TRBJ1-5; d_call: TRBD1; cdr3_nt: TGTGCCAGCAGTGACGGGACAGGGGAAGTTCAGCCCCAGCATTTT; cdr3_aa: CASSDGTGEVQPQHF
clone_size: NA; v_call: TRBV5-4; j_call: TRBJ2-1; d_call: NA; cdr3_nt: TGTGCCAGCAGCTTGATCGAGGGAGTGAATGAGCAGTTCTTC; cdr3_aa: CASSLIEGVNEQFF
clone_size: NA; v_call: TRBV14; j_call: TRBJ2-1; d_call: NA; cdr3_nt: TGTGCCAGCAGCCCCTGGTTGGGGAATGAGCAGTTCTTC; cdr3_aa: CASSPWLGNEQFF
clone_size: once; v_call: TRBV7-9; j_call: TRBJ1-1; d_call: NA; cdr3_nt: TGTGCCAGCAGCCCCCCGGCCGTCGTTGAAGCTTTCTTT; cdr3_aa: CASSPPAVVEAFF
clone_size: NA; v_call: TRBV18; j_call: TRBJ1-2; d_call: TRBD1; cdr3_nt: TGTGCCAGCTCACCGGACGGACAGGGGTACGGCTACACCTTC; cdr3_aa: CASSPDGQGYGYTF
clone_size: NA; v_call: TRBV4-1; j_call: TRBJ2-5; d_call: TRBD2; cdr3_nt: TGCGCCAGCAGCCCCGGGACTAACCAAGAGACCCAGTACTTC; cdr3_aa: CASSPGTNQETQYF
clone_size: once; v_call: TRBV5-1; j_call: TRBJ2-1; d_call: NA; cdr3_nt: TGCGCCAGCAGCTTGGAGGGCGCCCACTACAATGAGCAGTTCTTC; cdr3_aa: CASSLEGAHYNEQFF
clone_size: NA; v_call: TRBV7-9; j_call: TRBJ2-7; d_call: TRBD1; cdr3_nt: TGTGCCAGCAGCTTAGTGGGCCTACCGGGACAGGGGGCGTTGGGCGAGCAGTACTTC; cdr3_aa: CASSLVGLPGQGALGEQYF
clone_size: NA; v_call: TRBV9; j_call: TRBJ2-5; d_call: NA; cdr3_nt: TGTGCCAGCAGCGTAGGACTAGGGAAAGAAGAGACCCAGTACTTC; cdr3_aa: CASSVGLGKEETQYF
clone_size: NA; v_call: TRBV2; j_call: TRBJ2-6; d_call: NA; cdr3_nt: TGTGCCAGCAGTTTTCGGGGGGCTTATTCTGGGGCCAACGTCCTGACTTTC; cdr3_aa: CASSFRGAYSGANVLTF
clone_size: NA; v_call: TRBV6-1; j_call: TRBJ2-5; d_call: NA; cdr3_nt: TGTGCCAGCAGTGAAGCCCTCACACACGCGGGTCGGAGTGGCCAGTACTTC; cdr3_aa: CASSEALTHAGRSGQYF
clone_size: once; v_call: TRBV6-4; j_call: TRBJ1-6; d_call: TRBD1; cdr3_nt: TGTGCCAGCAGAGTAACAGGGGTGGATAATTCACCCCTCCACTTT; cdr3_aa: CASRVTGVDNSPLHF
clone_size: NA; v_call: TRBV6-5; j_call: TRBJ2-3; d_call: NA; cdr3_nt: TGTGCCAGCAGTTACAGTCGGAGGGATACGCAGTATTTT; cdr3_aa: CASSYSRRDTQYF
clone_size: NA; v_call: TRBV30; j_call: TRBJ2-2; d_call: NA; cdr3_nt: TGTGCCTGGAGCGCCACGGAGCGTCCCGGGGAGCTGTTTTTT; cdr3_aa: CAWSATERPGELFF
clone_size: NA; v_call: TRBV11-2; j_call: TRBJ2-3; d_call: NA; cdr3_nt: TGTGCCAGCAGCTTAGGAGACACAGATACGCAGTATTTT; cdr3_aa: CASSLGDTDTQYF
clone_size: NA; v_call: TRBV15; j_call: TRBJ1-2; d_call: NA; cdr3_nt: TGTGCCACCAGCAGAGAGACCACTAACTATGGCTACACCTTC; cdr3_aa: CATSRETTNYGYTF
clone_size: NA; v_call: TRBV14; j_call: TRBJ1-1; d_call: TRBD1; cdr3_nt: TGTGCCAGCAGCCCCCTTTCGGACAGGGGCCTTTGGAGCACTGAAGCTTTCTTT; cdr3_aa: CASSPLSDRGLWSTEAFF
clone_size: NA; v_call: TRBV7-7; j_call: TRBJ2-2; d_call: NA; cdr3_nt: TGTGCTAGCAGTACGGGGGAGGACCGGGAGCTGTTTTTT; cdr3_aa: CASSTGEDRELFF
clone_size: NA; v_call: TRBV5-1; j_call: TRBJ2-1; d_call: TRBD2; cdr3_nt: TGCGCCAGCAGCTTGGAGGCTAGCGGGAGGTTGGGGTTCTTC; cdr3_aa: CASSLEASGRLGFF
clone_size: NA; v_call: TRBV19; j_call: TRBJ2-3; d_call: NA; cdr3_nt: TGTGCCAGTAGTTTTGCTCAGAGATCAAGCACAGATACGCAGTATTTT; cdr3_aa: CASSFAQRSSTDTQYF
clone_size: once; v_call: TRBV29-1; j_call: TRBJ1-1; d_call: NA; cdr3_nt: TGCAGCCAGGTGAGGGGGACTGAAGCTTTCTTT; cdr3_aa: CSQVRGTEAFF
clone_size: NA; v_call: TRBV13; j_call: TRBJ2-3; d_call: NA; cdr3_nt: TGTGCCAGCAGGCCAGGGTGGGAGGATACGCAGTATTTT; cdr3_aa: CASRPGWEDTQYF
clone_size: NA; v_call: TRBV19; j_call: TRBJ1-6; d_call: TRBD1; cdr3_nt: TGTGCCAGTAGCCAGACAGGGAATAATTCACCCCTCCACTTT; cdr3_aa: CASSQTGNNSPLHF
clone_size: NA; v_call: TRBV2; j_call: TRBJ1-3; d_call: NA; cdr3_nt: TGTGCCAGCATCCCCGACAGTGTAGGGGGAAACACCATATATTTT; cdr3_aa: CASIPDSVGGNTIYF
clone_size: NA; v_call: TRBV5-1; j_call: TRBJ2-5; d_call: TRBD1; cdr3_nt: TGCGCCAGCAGCTTCGGACAGGATCAAGAGACCCAGTACTTC; cdr3_aa: CASSFGQDQETQYF
clone_size: NA; v_call: TRBV15; j_call: TRBJ1-1; d_call: NA; cdr3_nt: TGTGCCACCAGCAGGCCCGGGACCCTGAACACTGAAGCTTTCTTT; cdr3_aa: CATSRPGTLNTEAFF
clone_size: once; v_call: TRBV18; j_call: TRBJ2-1; d_call: NA; cdr3_nt: TGTGCCAGCTCACGACTACCCACGGGTGACAATGAGCAGTTCTTC; cdr3_aa: CASSRLPTGDNEQFF
clone_size: NA; v_call: TRBV19; j_call: TRBJ2-7; d_call: NA; cdr3_nt: TGTGCCAGTAGTTCCGACAGGACCTACGAGCAGTACTTC; cdr3_aa: CASSSDRTYEQYF
clone_size: NA; v_call: TRBV20-1; j_call: TRBJ1-1; d_call: NA; cdr3_nt: TGCAGTGCTAGTGGACATGGGGCTCGAATGAACACTGAAGCTTTCTTT; cdr3_aa: CSASGHGARMNTEAFF
clone_size: NA; v_call: TRBV9; j_call: TRBJ1-1; d_call: TRBD1; cdr3_nt: TGTGCCAGCAGCCAGGGGGGGACTGAAGCTTTCTTT; cdr3_aa: CASSQGGTEAFF
clone_size: NA; v_call: TRBV18; j_call: TRBJ1-1; d_call: NA; cdr3_nt: TGTGCCAGCTCACCGAGGGGCGAGGGCATTAACGTAGCTTTCTTT; cdr3_aa: CASSPRGEGINVAFF
clone_size: NA; v_call: TRBV9; j_call: TRBJ1-2; d_call: NA; cdr3_nt: TGTGCCAGCAGCGTAGGGATCTCTGGCTACACCTTC; cdr3_aa: CASSVGISGYTF
clone_size: NA; v_call: TRBV12-5; j_call: TRBJ1-2; d_call: TRBD1; cdr3_nt: TGTGCTAGTGGTTCCTCACCGGGACAGGAGGTTTATGGCTACACCTTC; cdr3_aa: CASGSSPGQEVYGYTF
clone_size: NA; v_call: TRBV6-4; j_call: TRBJ1-1; d_call: TRBD1; cdr3_nt: TGTGCCAGCAGTGACCGACAGGGGTTGGGGGACACTGAAGCTTTCTTT; cdr3_aa: CASSDRQGLGDTEAFF
clone_size: NA; v_call: TRBV6-2/TRBV6-3; j_call: TRBJ2-5; d_call: NA; cdr3_nt: TGTGCCAGCAGTTATTCCGGGACGCGGGAGACCCAGTACTTC; cdr3_aa: CASSYSGTRETQYF
clone_size: NA; v_call: TRBV5-1; j_call: TRBJ2-2; d_call: NA; cdr3_nt: TGCGCCAGCAGGGATGGGGACGCCGGGGAGCTGTTTTTT; cdr3_aa: CASRDGDAGELFF
clone_size: NA; v_call: TRBV6-5; j_call: TRBJ1-2; d_call: NA; cdr3_nt: TGTGCCAGCAGTTACCACTTGGGGGGGAACGGCTACACCTTC; cdr3_aa: CASSYHLGGNGYTF
clone_size: few; v_call: TRBV9; j_call: TRBJ2-3; d_call: NA; cdr3_nt: TGTGCCAGCAGCAAAACAGGACAGCAGATTTACTCAAGCACAGATACGCAGTATTTT; cdr3_aa: CASSKTGQQIYSSTDTQYF